This TCR beta chain derives from a study of naive and memory T cell subsets (dated by TCRdb to about 2017). For the wider study: The study applied an open-source, UMI-based TCR alpha and beta sequencing pipeline to sorted naive and memory peripheral blood T cell subsets. IgG serology results and the functional CMV T cell responses were in complete agreement. RNA was DNase-treated and reverse transcribed with TCR constant-region primers, mostly using SuperScript III.

Libraries were constructed by UMI-ligation and nested PCR. The beta constant-region primer was an equimolar mix of two oligonucleotides covering both TRBC1 and TRBC2. T4 RNA ligase 1 ligated a single-stranded oligonucleotide carrying the SP2 primer and a 12-nucleotide UMI to the cDNA 3' end. The ligated cDNA went through four rounds of PCR with nested alpha and beta constant-region primers together with the SP2 primer. The ligation reaction was kept at 16 degrees C for about 20-24 hours. PCR2 was typically run as a SYBR Green qPCR and stopped at a predetermined threshold to prevent over-amplification. Every purification after the first one was done using Agencourt AMPure XP magnetic beads. Libraries were quantified by Qubit and checked on a TapeStation, where a main peak was expected near 650 bp. The pooled libraries were sequenced on an Illumina MiSeq using v2 2x251 paired-end kits, which usually yielded roughly 0.85-2.3 million reads per sample. Each sample library was pooled at 4 nM, and roughly 4.5-8% PhiX was included to improve cluster recognition. Processing in the source paper ran as follows. V and J genes were assigned to Demultiplexor-processed FASTQ reads by Decombinator through tag matching, with a single base-pair mismatch being allowed. UMIs were used by Collapsinator to correct both sequencing errors and frequency errors arising from PCR heterogeneity. TCRs were translated and CDR3s were extracted from the conserved cysteine to the FGXG phenylalanine by CDR3Translator, with non-productive sequences being flagged. Gini, Shannon entropy and inverse Simpson indices were calculated on repertoires that had been subsampled to equal numbers of UMI-defined TCRs. Power-law fits to clonotype abundance distributions were performed by maximum likelihood within the linear range. For one naive CD8 sample, the pipeline and MIGEC produced similar UMI counts, unique TCR numbers and clonal distributions. A set of 7,322 CMV-associated CDR3 sequences, compiled from VDJdb and a published dataset, was used to search the repertoires. Through fastp at Q25 and MiXCR, TCRdb rebuilt clones from the public reads, retaining in-frame beta chains. Each CDR3 protein gets just one entry, which takes the most common genes and DNA from the rows behind it. The V and J calls reflect TCRdb's pipeline rather than the authors' work. Recorded for this sample are under 40,000 distinct CDR3 sequences; 10% to 15% of them occurred a single time. The top ten constitute roughly 21% of the sample.

From the second PCR step on, the TCR alpha and beta chain libraries were amplified in separate reactions. To determine each donor's CMV status, fresh PBMCs were stimulated overnight with CMV viral lysate, and IFNgamma production from CD4+ T cells was then assessed. Using Miltenyi beads, CD4 T cells were first positively selected, and CD8 T cells were then positively selected from the CD4-negative fraction. Cells stained for CD3, CD4, CD8, CD45RA, CD27 and a live/dead dye were sorted on a BD Aria II into four subsets by CD45RA and CD27. For sorting, CD45RA-CD27- cells were defined as effector memory cells, while CD45RA+CD27- cells were defined as EMRA cells. Blood was obtained from three healthy volunteers, and the blood from each volunteer was fractionated into CD4 and CD8 T cells and subsequently into four differentiation subsets. Approximately 120 ml of peripheral blood was collected from each donor, and PBMC were isolated from the blood using Ficoll-Paque PLUS density-gradient centrifugation. Sorted cells were lysed in RLT buffer, and RNA was extracted with a Qiagen RNeasy kit and stored at -80°C.

Overall study outcomes, separate from this receptor: TCR abundance followed a power law whose exponent differed between naive and memory subsets but was consistent across the three individuals. No ground truth was available to validate the repertoire findings for the naive and memory subsets. A clonotype was defined as a single alpha or beta chain sequence rather than as a paired alpha/beta receptor. In both CD4 and CD8 cells, going from naive through CM, EM and EMRA, the Gini index went up while Shannon and inverse Simpson diversity went down. RNA-based TCR counts may be affected by expression changes linked to T cell activation and differentiation. After error correction, over 95% of naive TCR sequences appeared only once, giving much steeper abundance distributions than memory subsets.

From the cysteine up to the phenylalanine, the CDR3 has a length of 13 residues. Only the CDR3 region is kept as DNA, spanning 39 bases read in frame from base 1. V and J are truncated by 3 bases and 4 bases respectively, leaving an intervening sequence of 7 bases. The germline V gene gives CDR1 as SNHLY and CDR2 as FYNNEI. This clonotype was counted a few times. The antigen it recognizes is unknown. Per-base qualities were not stored, and no clone one base away is much larger. The sequence derives from a human donor in good health. This chain joins TRBV2 to TRBJ1-5; the D gene is not confidently resolved. The sequencing sample was made of effector memory CD4+ T cells from blood. The cell subset or site label on this specimen signifies: effector memory, CD45RA- CD27-. The CDR3 region has the sequence CASSDNRNQPQHF. DNA sequence: TGTGCCAGCAGTGATAACAGAAATCAGCCCCAGCATTTT.